The TCR beta chain under discussion was sequenced for a study of graft-versus-host responses after intestinal transplantation. As for the study in general: Multivisceral, liver-intestinal, or isolated intestinal grafts went to recipients. Study-wide results and caveats: Researchers found GvH clones in recipient marrow, and some showed up first in ileum or blood. Within allografts, high graft-versus-host to host-versus-graft clonal ratios were seen among patients with graft-donor T cell macrochimerism.

As for this clone: Its antigen is not known.

This table comes from immunoSEQ multiplex PCR, and its TCRdb copy is limited to in-frame clones, with some not included. Among over 45,000 clones, around 90% were seen once, and the ten largest hold around 1.5%. This CDR3 region has 15 residues. The V end was cut by 7 bases, the J end by 5 bases, with 21 bases between. CDR1 MNHNY and CDR2 SVGAGI come from the germline V gene (reference sequence). This sequence originates from a human patient who received an intestinal transplant, so some T cells may come from the graft donor. The J gene is TRBJ2-7, the V gene TRBV6-6; a weak D match, TRBD2 (6 bases). Sequences were derived from PBMCs, sampled 26 days after transplant. CDR3 protein: CASTPRVGGRNEQYF. The CDR3 nucleotides read TGTGCCAGCACCCCAAGAGTCGGGGGTCGAAACGAGCAGTACTTC.